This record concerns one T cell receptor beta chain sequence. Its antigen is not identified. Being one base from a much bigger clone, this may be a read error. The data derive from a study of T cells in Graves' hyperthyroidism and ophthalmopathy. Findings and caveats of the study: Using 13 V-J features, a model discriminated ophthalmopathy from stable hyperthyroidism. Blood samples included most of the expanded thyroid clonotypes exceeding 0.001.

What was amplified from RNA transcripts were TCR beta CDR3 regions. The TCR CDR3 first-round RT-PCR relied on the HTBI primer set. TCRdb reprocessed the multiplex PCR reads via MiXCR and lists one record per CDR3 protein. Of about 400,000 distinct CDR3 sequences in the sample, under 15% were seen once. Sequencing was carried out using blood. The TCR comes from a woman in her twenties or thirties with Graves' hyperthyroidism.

CDR3 coding DNA: TGTGCCGGCAGCTTCCTGATTGGGCGGGAGGGCAATGAGCAGTTCTTC. Protein product: CAGSFLIGREGNEQFF. The chain joins TRBV11-2 to TRBJ2-1; TRBD2 matches 9 bases. This CDR3 spans 16 amino acids. Germline loops: CDR1 SGHAT, CDR2 FQNNGV.